Many counts were recorded for the clone carrying this TCR beta chain. What it recognizes is unknown. TCRdb processed the reads anew with MiXCR; each CDR3 protein has one entry. The sample has under 150,000 distinct CDR3 sequences; approximately 9.2% are singletons. This sample stems from a study of T cell repertoires in cytomegalovirus infection. Study-level information: TCR beta signatures that were public indicated CMV infection and matching HLA type.

The study's findings and limits: Cumulated frequencies of public TCR beta families served to identify carriers of CMV plus the relevant HLA. Clonotype analysis showed dominance of the ex vivo response by HLA-C-restricted CMV-specific TCR beta clonotypes.

The CDR3 is made up of 15 amino acids. Germline V gene sequence: CDR1 MDHEN, CDR2 SYDVKM. J gave up 4 bases and V 4 bases, and 7 bases lay outside the gene matches. The sequenced sample consisted of PBMCs. This clonotype originated in a human donor in good health (CMV status not recorded). Some clones in this sample may be carry-over from other donors' samples. This rearrangement joins TRBV28 to TRBJ2-3, with TRBD1 identical over 8 bases. CDR3 sequence (DNA): TGTGCCAGCAGTTCGGACAGGGATTACGCAGATACGCAGTATTTT. It yields the protein CASSSDRDYADTQYF.